These 9 T cell receptor beta chains share one sample of origin, sequenced in a study of identical twins. Each CDR3 protein gets one entry after TCRdb re-called the 5' RACE reads with MiXCR. The profile shows 260,000 or so distinct CDR3 sequences, 6% to 8% of them singletons. This sample was shared with a second study, whose subject was yellow fever vaccine responses in identical twins.

Specimen: CD8+ T cells sorted from blood. Receptors originate from a woman under 30 in good health.

This clonotype was recorded a few times. This chain links TRBV3-1 with TRBJ2-4; D is ambiguous. CDR3 length equals 15 residues. V lost 4 bases and J lost 2, with 12 bases in between. In germline, CDR1 is LGHDT, CDR2 YNNKEL (reference sequence). Written as DNA, the CDR3 is TGTGCCAGCAGCCCCCAAAGACCCCCCAAAAACATTCAGTACTTC. This gives the protein CASSPQRPPKNIQYF.

The chain joins TRBV11-2 to TRBJ1-1; D is possibly TRBD1 (5 bases). V lost 1 base to trimming and J lost 9 bases, with 9 bases between them. Germline V gene data show CDR1 as SGHAT and CDR2 as FQNNGV. The CDR3 sequence is 12 residues long. The CDR3 DNA sequence: TGTGCCAGCAGCTTAGTTCCGGGACAAGCTTTCTTT. It codes for CASSLVPGQAFF.

This clonotype was seen only a few times. The chain has TRBV7-8 and TRBJ2-1; no reliable D call. Germline lookup yields CDR1 SGHVS and CDR2 FQNEAQ. V was cut by 5 bases and J by 1 base, with 12 bases left in between. The CDR3 spans 15 residues. CDR3 in amino acids: CASSPFRASYNEQFF. The CDR3, as DNA: TGTGCCAGCAGCCCCTTCCGGGCGTCCTACAATGAGCAGTTCTTC.

At least ten counts were recorded for this clonotype. The CDR3 DNA reads as TGCAGCGTTGAATTATGGCAGGGTTCATCCTACGAGCAGTACTTC. Its translation is CSVELWQGSSYEQYF. The gene calls are TRBV29-1 and TRBJ2-7; maybe TRBD1 (5 bases). The V end was cut by 2 bases, the J end by 1 base, with 15 bases between. The CDR3 spans 15 residues. Germline CDR1 reads SQVTM; CDR2 reads ANQGSEA.

In its sample, this clonotype was seen many times. The CDR3: CASSLGTSDFETQYF. In DNA form, the CDR3 reads TGTGCCAGCAGTTTGGGGACTAGCGATTTCGAGACCCAGTACTTC. The rearrangement joins TRBV12-3 or TRBV12-4 to TRBJ2-5; 10 bases fit TRBD2. CDR3 length equals 15 residues. The V gene end was trimmed by 3 bases and the J gene end by 5 bases; junction bases not matched to a gene: 6.

The J gene is TRBJ1-1, the V gene TRBV9; maybe TRBD1 (5 bases). This CDR3 is built from 13 residues. CDR1 is SGDLS, CDR2 YYNGEE, per germline. Trimming took off 0 bases at V and 7 bases at J, with 10 bases between the two ends. CDR3 protein: CASSVGGGNEAFF. The CDR3 nucleotides read TGTGCCAGCAGCGTAGGGGGGGGGAATGAAGCTTTCTTT.

This clonotype was detected only a few times. This chain connects TRBV7-6 to TRBJ2-2; TRBD1 matches at 8 bases. V dropped 5 bases and J dropped 0; count of bases not matched to a gene: 14. Germline CDR1 is SGHVS and CDR2 is FNYEAQ. CDR3 length equals 19 residues. CDR3 in amino acids: CASSLPRTGRSTNTGELFF. CDR3 bases: TGTGCCAGCAGCCTACCTAGGACAGGGAGGTCCACGAACACCGGGGAGCTGTTTTTT. Based on the CDR3 plus reference TRBV7-6 and TRBJ2-2, the full variable domain is GAGVSQSPRYKVTKRGQDVALRCDPISGHVSLYWYRQALGQGPEFLTYFNYEAQQDKSGLPNDRFSAERPEGSISTLTIQRTEQRDSAMYRCASSLPRTGRSTNTGELFFGEGSRLTVL.

This clonotype was observed at least ten times. The rearrangement uses TRBV12-3 or TRBV12-4 and TRBJ2-1, with D maybe TRBD1 (5 bases). Trimming left V 3 bases short and J 8 bases short, with 8 bases between. CDR3 size: 12 residues. CDR3: CASSFSGYEQFF. The CDR3 coding sequence is TGTGCCAGCAGTTTTTCAGGGTATGAGCAGTTCTTC.

V gene TRBV9 combines with J gene TRBJ2-5; D may be TRBD2 (6 bases). This CDR3 comprises 14 residues. Deletions cut 0 bases from V and 5 bases from J, with 11 bases between. Germline CDR1 SGDLS, CDR2 YYNGEE. CDR3 in DNA: TGTGCCAGCAGCGTAGTCGGAGGGATGGAGACCCAGTACTTC. It codes for CASSVVGGMETQYF.